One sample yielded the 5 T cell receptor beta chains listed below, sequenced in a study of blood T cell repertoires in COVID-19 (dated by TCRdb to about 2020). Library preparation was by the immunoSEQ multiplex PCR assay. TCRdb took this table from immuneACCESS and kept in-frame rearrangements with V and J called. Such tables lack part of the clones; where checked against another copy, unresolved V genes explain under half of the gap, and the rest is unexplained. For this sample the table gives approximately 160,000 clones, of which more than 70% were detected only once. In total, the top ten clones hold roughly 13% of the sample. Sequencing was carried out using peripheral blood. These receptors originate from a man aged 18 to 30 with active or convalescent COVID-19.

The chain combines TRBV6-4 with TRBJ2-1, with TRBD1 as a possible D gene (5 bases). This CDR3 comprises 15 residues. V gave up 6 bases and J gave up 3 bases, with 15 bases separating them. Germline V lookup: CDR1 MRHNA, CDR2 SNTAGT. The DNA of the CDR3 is TGTGCCAGCAGGGCCCAGGGTATGCTCTACAATGAGCAGTTCTTC. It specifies CASRAQGMLYNEQFF.

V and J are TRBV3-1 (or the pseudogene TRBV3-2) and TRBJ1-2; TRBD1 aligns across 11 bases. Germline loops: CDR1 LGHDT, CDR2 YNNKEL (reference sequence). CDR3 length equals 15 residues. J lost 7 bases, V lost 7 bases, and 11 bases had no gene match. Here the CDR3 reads CASTAMDRGLLGYTF. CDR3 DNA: TGTGCCAGCACTGCTATGGACAGGGGGCTGCTTGGCTACACCTTC.

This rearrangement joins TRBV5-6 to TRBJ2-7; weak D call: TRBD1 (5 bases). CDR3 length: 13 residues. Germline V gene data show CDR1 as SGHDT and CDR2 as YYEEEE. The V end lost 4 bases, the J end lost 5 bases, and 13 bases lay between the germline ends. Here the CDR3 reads CASSVYQGNEQYF. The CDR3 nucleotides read TGTGCCAGCAGCGTCTATCAGGGAAACGAGCAGTACTTC.

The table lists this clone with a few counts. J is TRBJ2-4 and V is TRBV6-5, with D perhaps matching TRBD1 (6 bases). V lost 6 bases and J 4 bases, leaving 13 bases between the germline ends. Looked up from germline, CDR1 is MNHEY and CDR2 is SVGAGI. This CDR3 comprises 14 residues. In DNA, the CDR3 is TGTGCCAGCAGCTACGAGGGGGTGAAAAACATTCAGTACTTC. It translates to CASSYEGVKNIQYF.

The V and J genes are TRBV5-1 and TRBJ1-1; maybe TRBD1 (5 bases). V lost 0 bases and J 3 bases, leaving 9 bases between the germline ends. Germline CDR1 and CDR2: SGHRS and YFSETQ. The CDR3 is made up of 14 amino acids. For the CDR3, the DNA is TGCGCCAGCAGCTTGGGACAGCTTTACACTGAAGCTTTCTTT. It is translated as CASSLGQLYTEAFF.